This entry is about one TCR beta chain. The record originates from a study of blood T cell repertoires in COVID-19. Study-wide context: Symptom resolution, clearance, or two negative PCRs marked the recovered donors of Cohort 3. The origin of the acute and convalescent COVID-19 samples was the United States, Italy and Spain. Sources were T cells, B-cell-depleted T cells, or PBMCs; the material itself was cDNA or gDNA.

Assay: immunoSEQ multiplex PCR; the TCRdb copy retains only in-frame clones and omits some. The sample has approximately 140,000 clones; around 82% are singletons. The trim removed 6 bases at V and 2 bases at J, leaving 8 bases unmatched. CDR3 length: 15 amino acids. CDR1 and CDR2 from the germline V gene are MDHEN and SYDVKM. Those enrolled, adults aged roughly 18 to 89 years, came from under 25 US areas. The chain uses TRBV28 and TRBJ2-7, with 9 bases identical to TRBD1. What was sequenced was PBMCs or T cells enriched from blood (not recorded which). This receptor was taken from a man over 45 in a cohort exposed to, infected with or recovered from COVID-19 (not recorded which). This CDR3 reads CASRTGGSSAYEQYF. As DNA, the CDR3 is TGTGCCAGCAGGACAGGGGGGTCGTCGGCCTACGAGCAGTACTTC.